This T cell receptor (beta chain) is from a study of cytomegalovirus exposure and HLA in healthy donors. Across the whole study: Researchers found that under 90% of over 350 genotyped donors fell within the Caucasian-associated ancestry cluster.

The CDR3 runs 14 residues. The ends were cut back, 5 bases at V and 1 base at J, with 11 bases in the middle. Germline V gives CDR1 SGHRS, CDR2 YFSETQ. The study ran its PCR with 60 Vbeta and 13 Jbeta primers. Sequencing was performed with immunoSEQ multiplex PCR; in TCRdb, only in-frame clones are kept and a portion is missing. The sample lists about 110,000 clones; roughly 82% were seen once. The sequencing input was PBMCs. This clonotype was sampled from a human donor in good health. V gene TRBV5-1 combines with J gene TRBJ2-3, with D possibly matching TRBD1 (6 bases). CDR3 in DNA: TGCGCCAGCAGGAAGGGGGAAGGCACAGATACGCAGTATTTT. It yields the protein CASRKGEGTDTQYF.